This TCR beta chain was obtained from a study of shared clonotypes between healthy human individuals. Notes on the study in general: When compared with the clonotypes that were shared by all four sorted-subset donors, the non-shared clonotypes turned out to have lower generation probabilities.

The repertoire was sequenced with immunoSEQ multiplex PCR; TCRdb's copy has only in-frame clones and lacks some. The data contain approximately 350,000 clones, under 80% of them singletons. The CDR3 sequence is 16 residues long. Trimming stripped 0 bases from V and 7 bases from J, with 16 bases between. Germline V lookup: CDR1 LNHDA, CDR2 SQIVND (reference sequence). About this clone: The target antigen is unknown.

J is TRBJ2-1 and V is TRBV19; D is ambiguous. The source is a man in his thirties or forties in good health. The material sequenced was memory CD4+ T cells sorted from blood. Subset denoted: CD45RA-negative fraction. DNA of the CDR3: TGTGCCAGTAGTATAGATTCGGCGAACAGCAAGAATGAGCAGTTCTTC. This encodes CASSIDSANSKNEQFF.